These 23 T cell receptor beta chains originate from one sample sequenced in a study of cytomegalovirus exposure and HLA in healthy donors. Sequencing was performed with immunoSEQ multiplex PCR; in TCRdb, only in-frame clones are kept and a portion is missing. The top ten clones hold roughly 1.9% of a sample with tens of thousands of clones, approximately 90% of them seen once. Sequencing was done on a sample of PBMCs. These receptors were collected from a young man in good health and CMV-seronegative.

The V gene is TRBV6-6, the J gene TRBJ2-5; 9 bases line up with TRBD1. V shed 4 bases and J 4 bases; nucleotides not matched to a gene: 1. The CDR3 covers 13 residues. Per the germline V gene, CDR1 is MNHNY and CDR2 is SVGAGI (reference sequence). DNA for the CDR3: TGTGCCAGCAGTTCGGACAGGGGAGAGACCCAGTACTTC. This gives the protein CASSSDRGETQYF.

The chain links TRBV7-9 to TRBJ2-1; unclear D gene. Deletions cut 3 bases from V and 8 bases from J, with 5 bases between. In germline, CDR1 is SEHNR, CDR2 FQNEAQ (reference sequence). The CDR3 consists of 11 residues. CDR3 in amino acids: CASSFSDEQFF. CDR3 bases: TGTGCCAGCAGCTTCTCTGATGAGCAGTTCTTC.

This chain joins TRBV29-1 and TRBJ1-5; D unclear. The germline CDR1 and CDR2 sequences are SQVTM and ANQGSEA. V was trimmed by 5 bases and J by 6 bases, leaving 14 bases between them. There are 13 residues in the CDR3. CDR3 region: CSVLLSEGQPQHF. The CDR3 DNA is TGCAGCGTTTTATTAAGTGAGGGTCAGCCCCAGCATTTT.

The chain recombines TRBV28 with TRBJ1-1; 9 nucleotides agree with TRBD1. The CDR3 runs 12 residues. Looked up from germline, CDR1 is MDHEN and CDR2 is SYDVKM. J lost 11 bases, V lost 6 bases, and 7 bases had no gene match. The chain's CDR3 is CASSGDRVRAFF. In nucleotides, the CDR3 is TGTGCCAGCAGCGGGGACAGGGTCAGGGCTTTCTTT.

The J gene is TRBJ1-1, the V gene TRBV7-9; tentative D call: TRBD1 (5 bases). Germline V gene lookup returns CDR1 SEHNR and CDR2 FQNEAQ (reference sequence). Between the trimmed V and J ends, which lost 10 bases and 1 base, there was a span of 16 bases. The CDR3 sequence is 14 residues long. CDR3 in amino acids: CATYYGQPNTEAFF. The CDR3 nucleotides are TGTGCCACTTATTACGGACAACCGAACACTGAAGCTTTCTTT. The entire variable domain, with the rest obtained from reference TRBV7-9 and TRBJ1-1, is as follows: DTGVSQNPRHKITKRGQNVTFRCDPISEHNRLYWYRQTLGQGPEFLTYFQNEAQLEKSRLLSDRFSAERPKGSFSTLEIQRTEQGDSAMYLCATYYGQPNTEAFFGQGTRLTVV.

DNA of the CDR3: TGTGCCAGCAGCTTAGAGTACAGGAGCACAGATACGCAGTATTTT. Its translation is CASSLEYRSTDTQYF. The chain links TRBV7-9 to TRBJ2-3; D possibly corresponds to TRBD1 (5 bases). V was cut by 1 base and J by 0 bases, with 8 bases left in between. This CDR3 spans 15 amino acids. The germline gives CDR1 SEHNR, CDR2 FQNEAQ (reference sequence).

The chain carries TRBV6-1 and TRBJ1-5; D unresolved. This CDR3 is built from 15 residues. The germline V and J ends were trimmed by 10 bases and 2 bases, with 18 bases remaining between them. Germline CDR1 MNHNS, CDR2 SASEGT. The CDR3 protein is CAIQDAGGGNQPQHF. As DNA, the CDR3 is TGTGCCATCCAGGACGCGGGTGGCGGCAATCAGCCCCAGCATTTT.

This chain uses TRBV5-5 with TRBJ2-1; D unclear. CDR1 is SGHKS, CDR2 YYEKEE, per germline (reference sequence). V was pared by 3 bases and J by 4 bases, with 14 bases between. This CDR3 region has 15 residues. CDR3: CASSYLAGDYNEQFF. The CDR3 DNA is TGTGCCAGCAGCTACCTCGCAGGTGATTACAATGAGCAGTTCTTC.

The CDR3 region has the DNA TGTGCCAGCGTACCTACGATTCGGGGAGATACGCAGTATTTT. Its translation is CASVPTIRGDTQYF. The chain has TRBV6-1 and TRBJ2-3, with D perhaps matching TRBD2 (5 bases). Trimming stripped 8 bases from V and 5 bases from J, with 17 bases between. The germline V gene has CDR1 MNHNS and CDR2 SASEGT. This CDR3 is built from 14 residues.

CDR3 protein: CASSPSGTGDYEQYF. CDR3 sequence (DNA): TGCGCCAGCAGCCCCTCTGGGACAGGAGACTACGAGCAGTACTTC. The rearrangement uses TRBV5-1 and TRBJ2-7, with 8 bases fitting TRBD1. CDR1 is SGHRS and CDR2 is YFSETQ in the germline V gene. The CDR3 has 15 residues. V gave up 4 bases and J gave up 3 bases; unmatched junction bases: 9. The full variable domain, completed using reference TRBV5-1 and TRBJ2-7, is KAGVTQTPRYLIKTRGQQVTLSCSPISGHRSVSWYQQTPGQGLQFLFEYFSETQRNKGNFPGRFSGRQFSNSRSEMNVSTLELGDSALYLCASSPSGTGDYEQYFGPGTRLTVT.

The gene calls are TRBV5-4 and TRBJ2-1, with D possibly being TRBD2 (5 bases). Deletions cut 4 bases from V and 5 bases from J, with 16 bases between. In germline, CDR1 is SGHNT, CDR2 YYREEE (reference sequence). This CDR3 has 15 amino acids. The CDR3 DNA is TGTGCCAGCAGCACGAACGACCCACTAGACAATGAGCAGTTCTTC. Protein: CASSTNDPLDNEQFF.

The rearrangement links TRBV6-5 to TRBJ2-3; tentatively, D is TRBD2 (5 bases). From germline, CDR1 is MNHEY and CDR2 SVGAGI. V shed 5 bases and J shed 4 bases, with 13 bases lying between them. CDR3 length: 14 amino acids. CDR3 in amino acids: CASSTPLEADTQYF. CDR3 bases: TGTGCCAGCAGTACCCCTTTGGAGGCAGATACGCAGTATTTT.

CDR3 bases: TGTGCCAGCAGCTTAACCAGGGGGACAGGGAAATACAATGAGCAGTTCTTC. As protein: CASSLTRGTGKYNEQFF. The V and J genes are TRBV11-2 and TRBJ2-1; 9 bases fit TRBD1. The V gene end was trimmed by 2 bases and the J gene end by 4 bases; junction bases not matched to a gene: 9. This CDR3 comprises 17 residues. Germline V gene data show CDR1 as SGHAT and CDR2 as FQNNGV.

The rearrangement uses TRBV11-3 and TRBJ2-1, with D tentatively TRBD1 (5 bases). The V end was cut by 2 bases, the J end by 6 bases, with 11 bases between. Germline CDR1 reads SGHNT; CDR2 reads YENEEA. This CDR3 is built from 14 residues. CDR3 coding DNA: TGTGCCAGCAGCTTATTCTCGCAGGGCAATGAGCAGTTCTTC. Translating gives CASSLFSQGNEQFF.

Points on this clone: This CDR3 is also generated by other DNA sequences in the sample. This sequence joins TRBV9 and TRBJ1-2; D ambiguous. Germline CDR1 and CDR2: SGDLS and YYNGEE. Trimming shortened V by 3 bases and J by 8 bases, and 5 bases separated the two germline ends. CDR3 length equals 10 residues. DNA for the CDR3: TGTGCCAGCAGCGGAGGAGGCTACACCTTC. Translation gives CASSGGGYTF. Combining the CDR3 with reference TRBV9 and TRBJ1-2 gives the whole variable domain DSGVTQTPKHLITATGQRVTLRCSPRSGDLSVYWYQQSLDQGLQFLIQYYNGEERAKGNILERFSAQQFPDLHSELNLSSLELGDSALYFCASSGGGYTFGSGTRLTVV.

The CDR3 reads CASSSIYEQYF. As DNA, the CDR3 is TGTGCCAGCAGCTCAATCTACGAGCAGTACTTC. The V and J genes are TRBV5-5 and TRBJ2-7; D not resolved. In germline, CDR1 is SGHKS, CDR2 YYEKEE (reference sequence). Trimming shortened V by 3 bases and J by 3 bases, and 4 bases separated the two germline ends. The CDR3 runs to 11 residues.

This clone was picked up one time. The V call is TRBV7-8, the J call TRBJ1-1; 10 nucleotides line up with TRBD1. The V gene end was trimmed by 1 base and the J gene end by 1 base; junction bases not matched to a gene: 3. CDR3 length equals 16 residues. Germline loops: CDR1 SGHVS, CDR2 FQNEAQ. This CDR3 reads CASSLVWTGGNTEAFF. CDR3 coding DNA: TGTGCCAGCAGCTTAGTTTGGACAGGGGGGAACACTGAAGCTTTCTTT. Full variable domain (rest looked up from reference TRBV7-8 and TRBJ1-1): GAGVSQSPRYKVAKRGQDVALRCDPISGHVSLFWYQQALGQGPEFLTYFQNEAQLDKSGLPSDRFFAERPEGSVSTLKIQRTQQEDSAVYLCASSLVWTGGNTEAFFGQGTRLTVV.

This chain joins TRBV7-3 and TRBJ2-1, with D possibly TRBD2 on 6 matching bases. The V end was cut by 0 bases, the J end by 8 bases, with 17 bases between. This CDR3 is 16 amino acids long. Looked up from germline, CDR1 is SGHTA and CDR2 is FQGTGA. The chain's CDR3 is CASSLTSLALRDEQFF. The CDR3 region has the DNA TGTGCCAGCAGCTTAACGTCTCTAGCGCTTAGGGATGAGCAGTTCTTC.

The chain has TRBV5-8 and TRBJ2-3; a weak D match, TRBD1 (5 bases). V lost 2 bases and J lost 5, with 18 bases in between. The CDR3 contains 16 residues. The germline CDR1 and CDR2 sequences are SGHTS and YDEGEE. The CDR3 sequence: CASSLIFRVGRDTQYF. CDR3 DNA sequence: TGTGCCAGCAGCTTAATCTTCAGGGTGGGTCGAGATACGCAGTATTTT.

Only one count was recorded for this clone. The chain is built from TRBV7-9 and TRBJ2-3; 9 nucleotides match TRBD1. This CDR3 has 18 residues. Germline loops: CDR1 SEHNR, CDR2 FQNEAQ (reference sequence). The V segment lost 1 base and the J segment 6 bases; nucleotides outside the gene matches: 14. The CDR3 spells CASSLVDFGTGWMDTQYF. CDR3 DNA: TGTGCCAGCAGCTTAGTCGATTTCGGGACAGGGTGGATGGATACGCAGTATTTT.

The chain carries TRBV18 and TRBJ1-1; TRBD1 is a possible D gene (5 bases). Germline V gene data show CDR1 as KGHSH and CDR2 as LQKENI. V was shortened by 5 bases and J by 6 bases, with 28 bases between the two germline ends. CDR3 length: 18 amino acids. The CDR3, as DNA: TGTGCCAGCTCAATCACCTCGGCCAGTGGAGGGGCGCTATCTGAAGCTTTCTTT. Its protein product is CASSITSASGGALSEAFF.

The V and J genes are TRBV27 and TRBJ1-3; 8 bases are shared with TRBD1. The trim removed 5 bases at V and 0 bases at J, leaving 15 bases unmatched. CDR1 MNHEY and CDR2 SMNVEV come from the germline V gene (reference sequence). The CDR3 sequence is 19 residues long. CDR3 nucleotides: TGTGCCAGCAGTCCCAATAAAGATAACAGGGGGAACTCTGGAAACACCATATATTTT. It yields the protein CASSPNKDNRGNSGNTIYF.

The CDR3 protein is CASSFSINNEQFF. The CDR3 DNA is TGTGCCAGCAGCTTTAGTATAAACAATGAGCAGTTCTTC. The V call is TRBV7-2, the J call TRBJ2-1; D ambiguous. V was pared by 3 bases and J by 5 bases, with 8 bases between. There are 13 residues in the CDR3. From germline, CDR1 is SGHTA and CDR2 FQGNSA. Supplemented by reference TRBV7-2 and TRBJ2-1, the full variable domain reads GAGVSQSPSNKVTEKGKDVELRCDPISGHTALYWYRQSLGQGLEFLIYFQGNSAPDKSGLPSDRFSAERTGGSVSTLTIQRTQQEDSAVYLCASSFSINNEQFFGPGTRLTVL.